These 5 T cell receptor beta chains were all obtained from the same sample, sequenced in a study of beta chain features in type 1 diabetes. Of the isolated RNA, all was reverse transcribed, and so the sequenced material was expressed TCRB transcripts. TCRdb's table, derived via immunoSEQ multiplex PCR, lists solely in-frame clones and lacks some. This table has a few hundred thousand clones, around 9.9% appearing once. Material for sequencing was central memory CD4+ T cells from blood. The receptors stem from a young man in good health.

This clone came up a few times. V is TRBV19 and J is TRBJ2-1; no clear D. The CDR3 loop spans 13 amino acids. CDR1 and CDR2 (germline): LNHDA, SQIVND (reference sequence). The ends were cut back, 1 base at V and 5 bases at J, with 6 bases in the middle. CDR3 loop: CASSIGSNNEQFF. The CDR3 region has the DNA TGTGCCAGTAGTATAGGATCGAACAATGAGCAGTTCTTC.

This sequence joins TRBV7-2 and TRBJ2-1; no clear D gene. Looked up from germline, CDR1 is SGHTA and CDR2 is FQGNSA. CDR3 size: 13 residues. Trimming cost V 5 bases and J 8 bases, with 13 bases left between them. This CDR3 reads CASSPGPWDEQFF. CDR3 in DNA: TGTGCCAGCAGCCCTGGGCCCTGGGATGAGCAGTTCTTC.

This clone was recorded a few times. Other DNA sequences from this sample encode an identical CDR3 as well. This chain connects TRBV5-1 to TRBJ2-1; the D gene could be TRBD1 or TRBD2 (5 bases each). Per germline, CDR1 SGHRS and CDR2 YFSETQ. This CDR3 contains 16 residues. Trimming removed 2 bases at V and 0 bases at J, with 12 bases between. CDR3 protein: CASSLEGRSSYNEQFF. The CDR3 nucleotides are TGCGCCAGCAGCTTAGAGGGACGAAGCTCCTACAATGAGCAGTTCTTC. The variable domain in full, completed from reference TRBV5-1 and TRBJ2-1, reads KAGVTQTPRYLIKTRGQQVTLSCSPISGHRSVSWYQQTPGQGLQFLFEYFSETQRNKGNFPGRFSGRQFSNSRSEMNVSTLELGDSALYLCASSLEGRSSYNEQFFGPGTRLTVL.

CDR3 loop: CASSLDGGVLYEQYF. Here the CDR3 DNA reads TGTGCCAGCAGCTTAGATGGCGGGGTTCTTTACGAGCAGTACTTC. This chain links TRBV7-2 with TRBJ2-7; a possible D gene is TRBD2 (6 bases). With 1 base removed from V and 4 bases from J, the gap between germline ends came to 14 bases. Germline CDR1 reads SGHTA; CDR2 reads FQGNSA. The CDR3 is 15 amino acids.

This clone was seen only a few times. V and J are TRBV27 and TRBJ2-7; the match to TRBD1 covers 9 bases. The germline V gene encodes CDR1 MNHEY and CDR2 SMNVEV (reference sequence). The CDR3 contains 14 residues. V trimming: 6 bases; J trimming: 5 bases; junction bases outside the gene matches: 8. The CDR3 spells CASRPQGASDEQYF. DNA of the CDR3: TGTGCCAGCAGGCCACAGGGGGCTTCGGACGAGCAGTACTTC.